Listed below are T cell receptor beta chains from one sample, sequenced in a study of vaccination and CD4 T cells after COVID-19. No antigen has been assigned to these receptors. Each CDR3 protein gets one entry after TCRdb re-called the PCR reads with MiXCR. This sample yields thousands of distinct CDR3 sequences, of which almost 50% are seen a single time; 6.5% to 9% belongs to the top ten. The sample was CD4+ T cells from blood, cultured in vitro. All receptors derive from a human donor who had recovered from COVID-19. Each CDR3 is given with its conserved first and last residue. The order of the fields is D gene, clone size, J gene, V gene, CDR3 DNA, CDR3 protein. D genes are given only for firm matches. Clone size appears in some rows only: once, few, many, or a class for an expanded clone.

TRBD1	.	TRBJ2-2	TRBV19	TGTGCCAGTTGGAGCCAAGACAGGGGGGGCACCGGGGAGCTGTTTTTT	CASWSQDRGGTGELFF
TRBD1	.	TRBJ2-7	TRBV15	TGTGCCACCAGCATCCGACAGGGGGGCGCCTACGAGCAGTACTTC	CATSIRQGGAYEQYF
.	once	TRBJ1-5	TRBV20-1	TGCAGTGCTAGAGGAACCCGGGACAACTATAGCAATCAGCCCCAGCATTTT	CSARGTRDNYSNQPQHF
.	.	TRBJ1-2	TRBV4-3	TGCGCCAGCAGCCAAGATCTGTCGGCCTATGGCTACACCTTC	CASSQDLSAYGYTF
.	.	TRBJ1-1	TRBV12-3/TRBV12-4	TGTGCCAGCAGTTTACGGCGGGAGGGGAACACTGAAGCTTTCTTT	CASSLRREGNTEAFF
.	.	TRBJ1-1	TRBV7-2	TGTGCCAGCAGCCCCTCTCCGGCGGGGACTGAAGCTTTCTTT	CASSPSPAGTEAFF
.	.	TRBJ1-1	TRBV28	TGTGCCAGCAGTTCCCCAGCTTTGAACACTGAAGCTTTCTTT	CASSSPALNTEAFF
.	.	TRBJ2-1	TRBV7-3	TGTGCCAGCAGCGGCACCGGGGCCAAGCAGTTCTTC	CASSGTGAKQFF
TRBD1	once	TRBJ1-1	TRBV20-1	TGCAGTGCTAGATGGGACAGCTCTGAAACTTTCTTT	CSARWDSSETFF
TRBD2	.	TRBJ2-2	TRBV20-1	TGCAGTGCTAGAGATGGGCGCGGGGGGGCCCGGGAGCTGTTTTTT	CSARDGRGGARELFF
TRBD2	few	TRBJ2-3	TRBV5-8	TGTGCCAGCAGCTTAGGAGCGGGGGGGACGACAGATACGCAGTATTTT	CASSLGAGGTTDTQYF
.	medium-sized	TRBJ2-7	TRBV20-1	TGCAGTGCTAGAGACGCCGCAGGGCGGTGGGAGCAGTACTTC	CSARDAAGRWEQYF
TRBD1	.	TRBJ1-5	TRBV30	TGTGCCTGGTCCAACAGGGGAGGTCAGCCCCAGCATTTT	CAWSNRGGQPQHF
.	.	TRBJ1-5	TRBV30	TGTGCCTGGAGTGTACCGGGACTTATGAAGCCCCAGCATTTT	CAWSVPGLMKPQHF
.	.	TRBJ2-2	TRBV24-1	TGTGCCACCAGTGATTCGAACCTTCCGGGACAAATGAACACCGGGGAGCTGTTTTTT	CATSDSNLPGQMNTGELFF
TRBD2	.	TRBJ2-1	TRBV25-1	TGTGCCAGCAGAGCGACTAGCGGGAGGTCCAATGAGCAGTTCTTC	CASRATSGRSNEQFF
.	.	TRBJ2-3	TRBV7-2	TGTGCCAGCAGCCCGTATTCAGATACGCAGTATTTT	CASSPYSDTQYF
TRBD2	.	TRBJ2-3	TRBV20-1	TGCAGTGCTAGAGACCCCCTAGCGGGAGCGACAGATACGCAGTATTTT	CSARDPLAGATDTQYF
TRBD1	.	TRBJ2-7	TRBV6-1	TGTGCCAGCAGGGAGGACAGGGTAACCTACGAGCAGTACTTC	CASREDRVTYEQYF
TRBD1	.	TRBJ2-6	TRBV12-3/TRBV12-4	TGTGCCAGCAGTTTACAAGGGGGCTACTCTGGGGCCAACGTCCTGACTTTC	CASSLQGGYSGANVLTF
TRBD1	.	TRBJ2-7	TRBV6-1	TGTGCCAGCAGTGCAGGACAGGGAAGCTGGATTGGCGAGCAGTACTTC	CASSAGQGSWIGEQYF
.	.	TRBJ2-4	TRBV21-1	TGTGCCAGCAGCAAAGCGCACGTATACATTGAAAACATTCAGTACTTC	CASSKAHVYIENIQYF
.	.	TRBJ1-2	TRBV6-2/TRBV6-3	TGTGCCAGCAGTTACTCCAGCTATGGCTACACCTTC	CASSYSSYGYTF
TRBD2	.	TRBJ2-2	TRBV6-5	TGTGCCAGCAGTTACTCGTTTACGTCAGGGACTAGTTCAGCCGGGGAGCTGTTTTTT	CASSYSFTSGTSSAGELFF
TRBD1	.	TRBJ2-7	TRBV27	TGTGCCAGCAGACGACAGGGGGCCTACGAGCAGTACTTC	CASRRQGAYEQYF
.	.	TRBJ1-1	TRBV6-5	TGTGCCAGCAGTTCCAGGGTGGAGGGCACTGAAGCTTTCTTT	CASSSRVEGTEAFF
TRBD2	few	TRBJ2-5	TRBV2	TGTGCCAGCAGTGGGACTAGCGGGGAAGAGACCCAGTACTTC	CASSGTSGEETQYF
.	once	TRBJ2-7	TRBV10-3	TGTGCCATCAGTGAGTCGGAGGGTAGCGACGAGCAGTACTTC	CAISESEGSDEQYF
.	.	TRBJ1-2	TRBV19	TGTGCCAGTAGTATCAGGGGCTATGGCTACACCTTC	CASSIRGYGYTF
.	few	TRBJ1-5	TRBV6-1	TGTGCCAGCACCCTAATAGGGGACAATCAGCCCCAGCATTTT	CASTLIGDNQPQHF
TRBD1	few	TRBJ2-7	TRBV7-7	TGTGCCAGCAGCTTAGGGACAGGGCTCGACGAGCAGTACTTC	CASSLGTGLDEQYF
TRBD1	.	TRBJ2-7	TRBV7-9	TGTGCCAGCAGCTTGGGACAGACCTCCTACGAGCAGTACTTC	CASSLGQTSYEQYF
.	few	TRBJ1-1	TRBV27	TGTGCCAGCAGTTTTGGTGCGAACACTGAAGCTTTCTTT	CASSFGANTEAFF
.	.	TRBJ2-3	TRBV12-3/TRBV12-4	TGTGCCAGCAGTCGAGATAGCACAGATACGCAGTATTTT	CASSRDSTDTQYF
.	few	TRBJ1-5	TRBV20-1	TGCAGTGCTAGTTCCAGTTATGACAATCAGCCCCAGCATTTT	CSASSSYDNQPQHF
.	.	TRBJ1-1	TRBV25-1	TGTGCCAGCAGTCAGGGGTTTGAAGCTTTCTTT	CASSQGFEAFF
TRBD2	.	TRBJ2-1	TRBV10-1	TGCGCCAGCAGTGGACTAGCGGGAGCGGATGAGCAGTTCTTC	CASSGLAGADEQFF
.	medium-sized	TRBJ1-5	TRBV15	TGTGCCACCAGATCGAGTCGGGGGGATAAGCCCCAGCATTTT	CATRSSRGDKPQHF
.	.	TRBJ2-1	TRBV11-3	TGTGCCAGCTCGTGGGCGCCTTACAATGAGCAGTTCTTC	CASSWAPYNEQFF
.	.	TRBJ1-1	TRBV6-2/TRBV6-3	TGTGCCAGCAGTGCTACCCGTATGAACACTGAAGCTTTCTTT	CASSATRMNTEAFF
.	few	TRBJ1-2	TRBV27	TGTGCCAGCAGTTTACGACAGTTTTACGGGGATAAAATAGGCTACACCTTC	CASSLRQFYGDKIGYTF
TRBD1	few	TRBJ1-1	TRBV19	TGTGCCAGTAGCCCAACAGGGGAACAGAGAGCTTTCTTT	CASSPTGEQRAFF
TRBD2	.	TRBJ2-3	TRBV7-2	TGTGCCAGCAGCTTAAAGCGGGGGGGCGGGAATACGCAGTATTTT	CASSLKRGGGNTQYF
TRBD1	medium-sized	TRBJ2-2	TRBV6-1	TGTGCCACCTCTCCGGGACAGGCTAGTGCGAACACCGGGGAGCTGTTTTTT	CATSPGQASANTGELFF
.	few	TRBJ1-1	TRBV6-2/TRBV6-3	TGTGCCACCTCGGCCGGCTGGGTGAACACTGAAGCTTTCTTT	CATSAGWVNTEAFF
TRBD1	once	TRBJ1-6	TRBV7-8	TGTGCCAGCAGCGCACACCGGGACAGGGGGTCACCCCTCCACTTT	CASSAHRDRGSPLHF
TRBD1	.	TRBJ1-5	TRBV7-2	TGTGCCAGCAGCTTTGACGGGACAGCACAAGCTCAGCCCCAGCATTTT	CASSFDGTAQAQPQHF
.	.	TRBJ2-1	TRBV7-9	TGTGCCAGCAGCCGCGGGACGACTGGTGAGCAGTTCTTC	CASSRGTTGEQFF
.	medium-sized	TRBJ1-1	TRBV27	TGTGCCAGCCGGGGGGCCACTGAAGCTTTCTTT	CASRGATEAFF
.	.	TRBJ2-7	TRBV21-1	TGTGCCAGCTTAGTGGGGCCTCGGAATCCTTACATCTACGAGCAGTACTTC	CASLVGPRNPYIYEQYF
.	.	TRBJ2-3	TRBV21-1	TGTGCCAGCAGCAAAGAGGTCAGGAGGGGGCCAGATACGCAGTATTTT	CASSKEVRRGPDTQYF
TRBD2	.	TRBJ2-7	TRBV20-1	TGCAGTGCCGAACCGCTGGGGCGGGGGGGGCAGGACGAGCAGTACTTC	CSAEPLGRGGQDEQYF
TRBD2	.	TRBJ2-3	TRBV2	TGTGCCATTCGGGGGCTAGCGGGGAGCACAGATACGCAGTATTTT	CAIRGLAGSTDTQYF
.	.	TRBJ1-5	TRBV6-5	TGTGCCAGCAGTTACCCCGGACAGAGCCACTTTCATAGCAATCAGCCCCAGCATTTT	CASSYPGQSHFHSNQPQHF
.	.	TRBJ1-1	TRBV12-3/TRBV12-4	TGTGCCAGCAGTTTATTCGGTCAGAACACTGAAGCTTTCTTT	CASSLFGQNTEAFF
.	.	TRBJ1-2	TRBV27	TGTGCCAGCAGTTTGATGGCAGGGTATGGCTACACCTTC	CASSLMAGYGYTF
TRBD1	.	TRBJ1-2	TRBV4-3	TGCGCCAGCAGCCTTGGACAGGCCTATGGGGGCTACACCTTC	CASSLGQAYGGYTF
TRBD1	.	TRBJ1-6	TRBV6-1	TGTGCCAGCATTATTTCGACAGGGACGTATAATTCACCCCTCCACTTT	CASIISTGTYNSPLHF
.	few	TRBJ2-5	TRBV14	TGTGCCAGCAGCCAAGTAGAGGGTGAAATGGTCGGAGGGGAGACCCAGTACTTC	CASSQVEGEMVGGETQYF